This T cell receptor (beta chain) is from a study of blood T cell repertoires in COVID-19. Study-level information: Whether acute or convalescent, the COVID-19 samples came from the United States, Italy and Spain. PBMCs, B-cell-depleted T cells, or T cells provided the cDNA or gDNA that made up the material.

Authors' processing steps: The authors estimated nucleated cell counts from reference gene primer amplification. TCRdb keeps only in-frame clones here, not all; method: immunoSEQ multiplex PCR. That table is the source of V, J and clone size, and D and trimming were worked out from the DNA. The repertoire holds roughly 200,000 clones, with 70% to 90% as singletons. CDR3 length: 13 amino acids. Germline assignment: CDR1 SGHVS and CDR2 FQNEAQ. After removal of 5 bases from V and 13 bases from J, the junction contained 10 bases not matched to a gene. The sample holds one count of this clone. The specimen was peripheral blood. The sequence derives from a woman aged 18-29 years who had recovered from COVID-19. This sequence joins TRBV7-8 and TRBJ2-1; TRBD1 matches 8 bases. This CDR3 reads CASSDRTGTGQFF. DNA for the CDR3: TGTGCCAGCAGCGATCGAACCGGGACAGGCCAGTTCTTC.